Here is one T cell receptor (beta chain) with its context. Study processing details: How many nucleated cells were present was estimated from reference gene primer amplification. Method: immunoSEQ multiplex PCR; TCRdb's copy keeps in-frame clones and lacks some. V and J calls and clone size come straight from that table; D and trimming were deduced from the DNA. The profile shows roughly 160,000 clones, over 65% of them singletons. The entry originates in a study of blood T cell repertoires in COVID-19. Trimming took 2 bases from V and 4 from J; bases not matched to a gene: 2. Germline lookup yields CDR1 SGHRS and CDR2 YFSETQ. The CDR3 spans 15 residues.

Sequenced sample: peripheral blood. The receptor comes from a woman older than 75 with acute or convalescent COVID-19. This sequence joins TRBV5-1 and TRBJ2-1; 11 bases are a match to TRBD1. The CDR3 coding sequence is TGCGCCAGCAGCTTCGGACAGGGGGCGTACAATGAGCAGTTCTTC. Its translation is CASSFGQGAYNEQFF.